The rows below give T cell receptor beta chains drawn from one sample of a study of cytomegalovirus exposure and HLA in healthy donors. Repertoires were generated with immunoSEQ multiplex PCR, while TCRdb's copy carries only in-frame clones and drops some. The sample yields roughly 160,000 clones, approximately 79% seen once. The sample consisted of PBMCs. These receptors were obtained from a man aged 40-49 years in good health and CMV-seronegative. CDR3s include the opening cysteine and the closing phenylalanine or tryptophan. A D gene is named only where the DNA matches it firmly.

TRBD1,TRBV5-6,TRBJ2-2,CASSGPGQLTGELFF
.,TRBV5-6,TRBJ2-2,CASSLPGTPNTGELFF
.,TRBV18,TRBJ1-3,CASSAGTLNSGNTIYF
.,TRBV11-2,TRBJ1-6,CASSLAPQAQSPLHF
.,TRBV5-4,TRBJ1-2,CASSLVGQGYGYTF
.,TRBV19,TRBJ1-5,CASSRYIEEPQHF
.,TRBV5-5,TRBJ1-6,CASSLGAGSGSPLHF
TRBD1,TRBV6-1,TRBJ2-7,CASSSGQGAYEQYF
TRBD2,TRBV19,TRBJ2-7,CASSIGGGPSYEQYF
TRBD1,TRBV9,TRBJ2-3,CASSGRWDRGPTDTQYF
.,TRBV30,TRBJ1-2,CACPQGKGGYTF
TRBD1,TRBV6-5,TRBJ1-2,CASSYSRDRGTPWDTF
.,TRBV19,TRBJ2-2,CASRSTENTGELFF
.,TRBV28,TRBJ2-7,CASTAGQISYEQYF
TRBD1,TRBV7-2,TRBJ1-5,CASSSTLTGAPQHF
.,TRBV6-6,TRBJ2-4,CASRRPVEAKNIQYF
.,TRBV10-2,TRBJ2-7,CASRFRGEQYF
.,TRBV7-9,TRBJ2-7,CASSLGDGWEREQYF
.,TRBV7-9,TRBJ1-1,CASSLDVRGSLNTEAFF
TRBD2,TRBV6-6,TRBJ2-1,CASSTPTSGYNEQFF
.,TRBV4-1,TRBJ2-5,CASSQENAEQETQYF
TRBD2,TRBV7-9,TRBJ2-1,CSSSLERMGGGRYNEQFF
TRBD2,TRBV7-2,TRBJ2-5,CASSLATSGGLGETQYF
.,TRBV27,TRBJ2-1,CASSSRNEQFF
TRBD1,TRBV9,TRBJ2-5,CASGTADYQETQYF
.,TRBV19,TRBJ1-6,CATTDRSSYNSPLHF
.,TRBV4-1,TRBJ2-7,CASSPSIGDYEQYF
.,TRBV10-2,TRBJ2-5,CASSEQQETQYF
.,TRBV9,TRBJ2-1,CASTRRGIAEQFF
TRBD2,TRBV9,TRBJ2-1,CASSQTSGELNEQFF
TRBD1,TRBV6-1,TRBJ1-3,CASSLTGTSGNTIYF
.,TRBV5-4,TRBJ2-7,CASSYARDYEQYF
TRBD1,TRBV5-1,TRBJ1-6,CASSPGDSRPLHF
TRBD2,TRBV7-9,TRBJ2-1,CASSPQSAGGYGEQFF
TRBD1,TRBV6-5,TRBJ2-7,CASSYGTGENEQYF
TRBD2,TRBV4-2,TRBJ2-3,CASSQSTSGGDTQYF
.,TRBV6-1,TRBJ1-5,CASSNTGYSNQPQHF
.,TRBV18,TRBJ2-2,CASSRTFGELFF
.,TRBV9,TRBJ2-1,CASSVGVNNEQFF
.,TRBV7-3,TRBJ1-6,CASSPGQHNSPLHF
TRBD2,TRBV4-2,TRBJ2-3,CASSQDNSQWTSGVVDTQYF
TRBD1,TRBV2,TRBJ1-6,CASKRQGDSPLHF
.,TRBV4-2,TRBJ2-2,CASTLTGELFF
.,TRBV5-1,TRBJ1-2,CASSLVEGQGYGYTF
TRBD2,TRBV28,TRBJ2-3,CASSFLAGELKDTQYF
.,TRBV13,TRBJ1-4,CASSTGGGGEKLFF
.,TRBV7-2,TRBJ2-1,CASSSPGLLYNEQFF
TRBD2,TRBV6-6,TRBJ2-7,CASSAGTSGPEQYF
.,TRBV13,TRBJ1-3,CASSPQGSGNTIYF
.,TRBV7-9,TRBJ2-2,CASSSTSSGELFF
.,TRBV27,TRBJ2-7,CATHPDSSYEQYF
.,TRBV10-2,TRBJ2-5,CASTWARQETQYF